This T cell receptor beta chain derives from a study of blood T cell repertoires in COVID-19. Clinical history as reported by participants underpinned cohort assignment. This CDR3 region has 15 residues. Per the germline V gene, CDR1 is LNHDA and CDR2 is SQIVND (reference sequence). V dropped 6 bases and J dropped 3; count of bases not matched to a gene: 10. Original processing notes: How many nucleated cells were present was estimated from reference gene primer amplification. Profiling relied on immunoSEQ multiplex PCR, and the TCRdb table lists in-frame clones only, not all of them. The D gene and trimming were derived from the DNA, and the V and J assignments and clone size from that table. This table has fewer than 450,000 clones, 88% appearing once.

The TCR originated in a middle-aged woman with acute COVID-19. Sequencing used PBMCs or T cells enriched from blood (not recorded which). The chain links TRBV19 to TRBJ2-7, with 8 bases aligning to TRBD2. As DNA, the CDR3 is TGTGCCAGTAGCCGCAGAGCGGGGGAGCACTACGAGCAGTACTTC. Protein product: CASSRRAGEHYEQYF.